This TCR beta chain emerged from a study of cytotoxic CD8 clonotypes in ibrutinib-treated CLL. Notes on the study in general: Baseline clonality, higher than in age-matched healthy donors, tracked circulating CD8+ T-cell counts.

Note on this clone: What it recognizes is unknown.

V dropped 10 bases and J dropped 2; count of bases not matched to a gene: 18. This CDR3 has 17 amino acids. From germline, CDR1 is MNHEY and CDR2 SMNVEV (reference sequence). Sequenced by immunoSEQ multiplex PCR; TCRdb stores in-frame clones only, minus some. The sample has approximately 92,000 clones; more than 70% are singletons. This receptor was obtained from a human donor with chronic lymphocytic leukemia. Sequencing used PBMCs, obtained after 24 months of ibrutinib treatment. The V call is TRBV27, the J call TRBJ2-5, with 8 bases matching TRBD2. The DNA for the CDR3 is TGTGCCAACTTCAGAGGGGGGAGCGGGAGAGCGCAAGAGACCCAGTACTTC. Its protein is CANFRGGSGRAQETQYF.